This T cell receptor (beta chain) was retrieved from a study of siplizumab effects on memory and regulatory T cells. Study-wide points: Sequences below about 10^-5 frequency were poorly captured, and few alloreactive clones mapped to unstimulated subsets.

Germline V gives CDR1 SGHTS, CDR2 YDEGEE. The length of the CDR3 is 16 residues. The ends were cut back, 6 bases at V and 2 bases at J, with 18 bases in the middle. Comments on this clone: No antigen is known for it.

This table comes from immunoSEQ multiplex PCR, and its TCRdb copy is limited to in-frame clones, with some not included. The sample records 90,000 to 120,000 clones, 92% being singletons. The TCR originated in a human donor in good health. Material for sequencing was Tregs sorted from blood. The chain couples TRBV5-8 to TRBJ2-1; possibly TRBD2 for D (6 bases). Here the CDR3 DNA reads TGTGCCAGCACTCCCGGGGCGGGAAGGGCCTACAATGAGCAGTTCTTC. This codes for CASTPGAGRAYNEQFF.